The TCR beta chain under discussion was sequenced for a study of Graves' ophthalmopathy and Graves' hyperthyroidism. Comment on this clonotype: At one end the junction does not follow the germline gene, possibly because of a read error.

Scientists amplified the TCR beta CDR3 regions from RNA transcripts. Second-round multiplex PCR followed a first-round RT-PCR using HTBI primers. TCRdb redid the calling of the multiplex PCR reads with MiXCR, one entry per CDR3 protein. The sample lists approximately 480,000 distinct CDR3 sequences, around an eighth occurring once. The CDR3 sequence is 12 residues long. The receptor was derived from a woman aged 25 to 39 with Graves' ophthalmopathy. Sequencing was done on a sample of blood. The genes are TRBV12-3 or TRBV12-4 and TRBJ2-7; D is possibly TRBD1 (7 bases). CDR3 loop: CASSLGRGEHYF. In nucleotides, the CDR3 is TGTGCCAGCAGTTTAGGCAGGGGGGAGCACTACTTC.